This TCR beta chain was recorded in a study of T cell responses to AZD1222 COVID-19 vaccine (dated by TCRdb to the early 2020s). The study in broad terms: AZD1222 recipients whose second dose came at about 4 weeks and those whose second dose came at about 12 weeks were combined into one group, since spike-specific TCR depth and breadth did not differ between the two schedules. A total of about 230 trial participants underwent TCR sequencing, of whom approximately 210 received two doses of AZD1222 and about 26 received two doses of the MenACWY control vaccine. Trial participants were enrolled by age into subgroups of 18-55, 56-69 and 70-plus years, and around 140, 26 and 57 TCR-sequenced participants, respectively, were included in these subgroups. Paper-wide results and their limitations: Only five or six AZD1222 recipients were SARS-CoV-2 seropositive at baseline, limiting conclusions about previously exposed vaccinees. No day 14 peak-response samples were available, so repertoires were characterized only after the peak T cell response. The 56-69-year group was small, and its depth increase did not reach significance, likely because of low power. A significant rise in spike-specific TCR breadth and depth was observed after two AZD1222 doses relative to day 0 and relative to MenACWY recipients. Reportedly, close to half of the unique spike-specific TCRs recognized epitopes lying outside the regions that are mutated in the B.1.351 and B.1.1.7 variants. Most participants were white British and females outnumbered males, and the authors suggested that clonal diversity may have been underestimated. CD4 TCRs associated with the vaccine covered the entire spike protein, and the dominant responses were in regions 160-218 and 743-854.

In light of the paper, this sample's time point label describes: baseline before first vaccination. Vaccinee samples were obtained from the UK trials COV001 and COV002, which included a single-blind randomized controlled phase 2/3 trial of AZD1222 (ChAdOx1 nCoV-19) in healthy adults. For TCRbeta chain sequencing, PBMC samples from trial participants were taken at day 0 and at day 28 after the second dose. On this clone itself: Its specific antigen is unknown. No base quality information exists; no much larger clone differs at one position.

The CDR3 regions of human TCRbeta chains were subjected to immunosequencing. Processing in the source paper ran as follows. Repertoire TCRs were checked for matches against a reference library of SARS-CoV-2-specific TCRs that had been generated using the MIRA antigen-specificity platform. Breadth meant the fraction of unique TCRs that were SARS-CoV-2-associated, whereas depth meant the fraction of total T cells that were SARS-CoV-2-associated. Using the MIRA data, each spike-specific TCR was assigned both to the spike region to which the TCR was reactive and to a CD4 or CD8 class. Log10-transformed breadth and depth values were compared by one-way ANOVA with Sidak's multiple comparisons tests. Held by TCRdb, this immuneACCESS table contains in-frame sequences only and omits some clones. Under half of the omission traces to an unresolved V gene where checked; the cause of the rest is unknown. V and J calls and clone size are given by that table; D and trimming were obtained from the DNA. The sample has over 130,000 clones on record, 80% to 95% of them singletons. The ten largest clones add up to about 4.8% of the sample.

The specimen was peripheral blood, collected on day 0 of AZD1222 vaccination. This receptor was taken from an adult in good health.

The CDR3 region has the sequence CASSTGTSNPSDTQYF. The nucleotide sequence reads TGTGCCAGTAGTACCGGGACTAGTAACCCATCAGATACGCAGTATTTT. The rearrangement joined TRBV19 to TRBJ2-3; a stretch of 8 junction bases matches TRBD2. Germline trimming amounts to 4 bases on V and 4 bases on J, with 10 as the count of junction bases outside the gene matches. From the cysteine through the phenylalanine, the CDR3 covers 16 amino acids. Left in the record is the CDR3 DNA by itself, 48 bases read in frame from the first base. In the germline V gene (reference sequence), CDR1 corresponds to LNHDA and CDR2 to SQIVND.